A single sample is the source of the 22 T cell receptor beta chains below, sequenced in a study of blood T cell repertoires in COVID-19. Some clones are missing from TCRdb's copy, which holds only in-frame ones; the method was immunoSEQ multiplex PCR. The data contain some 240,000 clones, around 89% of them singletons. Material: peripheral blood. The receptors shown here come from a woman aged 55-75 years with COVID-19, enrolled during active disease.

This clone was picked up one time. The chain couples TRBV5-4 to TRBJ1-1; D is perhaps TRBD1 (5 bases). Trimming removed 0 bases at V and 0 bases at J, with 12 bases between. The germline V gene encodes CDR1 SGHNT and CDR2 YYREEE (reference sequence). This CDR3 is built from 16 residues. The CDR3 protein is CASSLGGRSMNTEAFF. Here the CDR3 DNA reads TGTGCCAGCAGCTTGGGGGGGAGGAGTATGAACACTGAAGCTTTCTTT.

The chain recombines TRBV6-2 or TRBV6-3 with TRBJ2-1; TRBD2 matches 12 bases. This CDR3 region has 20 residues. CDR1 MNHEY and CDR2 SVGEGT come from the germline V gene. V lost 4 bases to trimming and J lost 0 bases; unmatched junction nucleotides: 13. In DNA form, the CDR3 reads TGTGCCAGCAGTTTACCCCTAGCGGGGGGGCTGAAGAGCTCCTACAATGAGCAGTTCTTC. Its translation: CASSLPLAGGLKSSYNEQFF.

The V gene is TRBV5-1, the J gene TRBJ2-7; 8 bases agree with TRBD1. J lost 6 bases, V lost 0 bases, and 8 bases had no gene match. Germline CDR1 and CDR2: SGHRS and YFSETQ. The length of the CDR3 is 15 residues. The CDR3 sequence is CASSLAGAGGGEQYF. The CDR3 bases are TGCGCCAGCAGCTTGGCCGGGGCAGGGGGCGGCGAGCAGTACTTC.

The chain links TRBV18 to TRBJ1-2; D is possibly TRBD1 (5 bases). The V end lost 0 bases, the J end lost 4 bases, and 12 bases lay between the germline ends. The CDR3 has 15 residues. Germline-derived CDR1 and CDR2 are KGHSH and LQKENI. This CDR3 reads CASSPPGLLGYGYTF. The CDR3 DNA sequence: TGTGCCAGCTCACCACCGGGACTCTTGGGCTATGGCTACACCTTC.

This clone appeared a few times. This chain uses TRBV27 with TRBJ1-2, with TRBD1 identical over 8 bases. From germline, CDR1 is MNHEY and CDR2 SMNVEV (reference sequence). Losses at the gene ends were 5 bases for V and 5 bases for J; bases not matched to a gene: 7. The CDR3 is 14 residues long. The CDR3 protein is CASSDPTGAYGYTF. The CDR3 region has the DNA TGTGCCAGCAGTGATCCGACAGGGGCATATGGCTACACCTTC.

The chain uses TRBV6-2 or TRBV6-3 and TRBJ2-7, with TRBD1 matching 10 bases. The junction had 7 bases not matched to a gene; V was cut back by 6 bases and J by 2 bases. The CDR3 contains 15 residues. Germline V gives CDR1 MNHEY, CDR2 SVGEGT. Here the CDR3 DNA reads TGTGCCAGCAGCCCACACGGGACAGGGGCCTACGAGCAGTACTTC. It is translated as CASSPHGTGAYEQYF.

The chain has TRBV5-1 and TRBJ2-6; a possible D gene is TRBD1 (8 bases). The CDR3 length is 19 residues. Germline V gene sequence: CDR1 SGHRS, CDR2 YFSETQ. V was trimmed by 3 bases and J by 0 bases, leaving 19 bases between them. The CDR3 DNA sequence: TGCGCCAGCAGCTGGGGGGGAGGACAGGGCTCCTCTGGGGCCAACGTCCTGACTTTC. Protein sequence: CASSWGGGQGSSGANVLTF. The full variable domain, rest sourced from reference TRBV5-1 and TRBJ2-6, is KAGVTQTPRYLIKTRGQQVTLSCSPISGHRSVSWYQQTPGQGLQFLFEYFSETQRNKGNFPGRFSGRQFSNSRSEMNVSTLELGDSALYLCASSWGGGQGSSGANVLTFGAGSRLTVL.

The chain joins TRBV19 to TRBJ1-4, with 9 nucleotides matching TRBD1. Trimming at V came to 5 bases and at J to 8 bases, leaving 15 bases not matched to a gene. This CDR3 comprises 17 residues. CDR1 and CDR2 (germline): LNHDA, SQIVND (reference sequence). The CDR3 nucleotides are TGTGCCAGTAGTGTCACCGGGACAGGGTACGTTGCGGAAAAACTGTTTTTT. It is translated as CASSVTGTGYVAEKLFF.

This chain joins TRBV20-1 and TRBJ1-2; no clear D. Germline V gives CDR1 DFQATT, CDR2 SNEGSKA (reference sequence). The CDR3 has 12 amino acids. The V end lost 3 bases, the J end lost 4 bases, and 9 bases lay between the germline ends. The CDR3 loop is CSASQTVYGYTF. The CDR3 DNA reads TGCAGTGCTAGTCAAACAGTCTATGGCTACACCTTC.

The chain links TRBV2 to TRBJ2-7, with 8 nucleotides matching TRBD1. Trimming at V came to 5 bases and at J to 1 base, leaving 7 bases not matched to a gene. This CDR3 has 15 amino acids. The germline gives CDR1 SNHLY, CDR2 FYNNEI. The CDR3, as DNA: TGTGCCAGCAGTCCGACAGGGGCCGGGTCCTACGAGCAGTACTTC. It encodes CASSPTGAGSYEQYF.

This sequence joins TRBV19 and TRBJ1-2; 7 bases agree with TRBD1. V gave up 4 bases and J gave up 5 bases; unmatched junction bases: 13. Looked up from germline, CDR1 is LNHDA and CDR2 is SQIVND (reference sequence). The CDR3 is 16 amino acids. The CDR3 is CASSTQKTGPGYGYTF. The CDR3 DNA reads TGTGCCAGTAGTACACAAAAGACAGGGCCGGGATATGGCTACACCTTC.

The chain carries TRBV10-2 and TRBJ1-5, with a possible D match to TRBD1 (5 bases). Looked up from germline, CDR1 is WSHSY and CDR2 is SAAADI. V lost 2 bases to trimming and J lost 6 bases, with 14 bases between them. The CDR3 covers 15 residues. The CDR3 sequence is CASSEGRETAQPQHF. DNA for the CDR3: TGCGCCAGCAGTGAGGGCAGGGAAACGGCTCAGCCCCAGCATTTT.

The chain employs TRBV5-5 and TRBJ1-5, with a tentative D call TRBD1 (6 bases). Germline assignment: CDR1 SGHKS and CDR2 YYEKEE (reference sequence). V lost 4 bases, J lost 0 bases, and 8 bases lay in between. The CDR3 covers 14 residues. This chain's CDR3 is CASSQGYSNQPQHF. The CDR3 DNA sequence: TGTGCCAGCAGCCAGGGGTATAGCAATCAGCCCCAGCATTTT.

The chain is built from TRBV9 and TRBJ1-2; D perhaps matches TRBD1 (5 bases). The CDR3 length is 14 residues. Trimming removed 4 bases from V and 4 bases from J, with 14 bases in between. CDR1 SGDLS and CDR2 YYNGEE come from the germline V gene. The chain's CDR3 is CASSPPGEIYGYTF. The CDR3 region has the DNA TGTGCCAGCAGCCCCCCGGGGGAGATCTATGGCTACACCTTC.

The chain combines TRBV12-3 or TRBV12-4 with TRBJ2-7, with D possibly matching TRBD2 (6 bases). Trimming pared 1 base from V and 9 bases from J, leaving 13 bases between. The CDR3 runs 13 residues. CDR3 bases: TGTGCCAGCAGTTTAGGACAGCCAGCGGGGCAGTACTTC. It yields the protein CASSLGQPAGQYF.

V is TRBV7-6 and J is TRBJ1-5, with TRBD1 as a possible D gene (5 bases). The CDR3 runs 19 residues. Looked up from germline, CDR1 is SGHVS and CDR2 is FNYEAQ. V was cut by 0 bases and J by 5 bases, with 23 bases left in between. In DNA, the CDR3 is TGTGCCAGCAGCTTAGCGGTGACAGCTAATTCATGGGTCGATCAGCCCCAGCATTTT. Encoded protein: CASSLAVTANSWVDQPQHF. Together with reference TRBV7-6 and TRBJ1-5, the CDR3 gives the full variable domain: GAGVSQSPRYKVTKRGQDVALRCDPISGHVSLYWYRQALGQGPEFLTYFNYEAQQDKSGLPNDRFSAERPEGSISTLTIQRTEQRDSAMYRCASSLAVTANSWVDQPQHFGDGTRLSIL.

The CDR3 coding sequence is TGTGCCAGCAGCTCGGGAGCGGGGGGTGGGACAGATACGCAGTATTTT. It translates to CASSSGAGGGTDTQYF. The chain employs TRBV7-2 and TRBJ2-3, with TRBD2 matching over 9 bases. The CDR3 runs 16 residues. The trim removed 4 bases at V and 3 bases at J, leaving 8 bases unmatched. CDR1 is SGHTA and CDR2 is FQGNSA in the germline V gene.

This sequence joins TRBV6-5 and TRBJ2-3; D might be TRBD1 (5 bases). V was trimmed by 6 bases and J by 5 bases, leaving 18 bases between them. This CDR3 comprises 15 residues. Germline lookup yields CDR1 MNHEY and CDR2 SVGAGI. DNA of the CDR3: TGTGCCAGCAGCAATTTGGGGCCTTTCCTAGATACGCAGTATTTT. It encodes CASSNLGPFLDTQYF.

Points on this clone: A read error may produce the germline difference seen at one junction end. The rearrangement joins TRBV28 to TRBJ1-4; the D gene is possibly TRBD1 (5 bases). CDR3 size: 12 residues. CDR1 is MDHEN and CDR2 is SYDVKM in the germline V gene. The CDR3 DNA reads TGTGCCTGCAGAGTCGGGGGGGAAAAACTGTTTTTT. Protein sequence: CACRVGGEKLFF.

In its sample, this clone was seen a few times. The gene calls are TRBV6-5 and TRBJ1-1; a weak D match, TRBD1 (6 bases). Trimming took 7 bases from V and 4 from J, leaving 13 bases between them. From germline, CDR1 is MNHEY and CDR2 SVGAGI. This CDR3 spans 13 amino acids. The CDR3 is CASNFRGGTEAFF. The CDR3 DNA reads TGTGCCAGCAATTTCAGGGGTGGCACTGAAGCTTTCTTT.

The chain has TRBV11-1 and TRBJ2-7; 9 bases match TRBD1. V shed 1 base, J shed 5 bases, and the junction held 9 bases outside the gene matches. Germline lookup yields CDR1 SGHAT and CDR2 FQDESV (reference sequence). CDR3 size: 16 residues. The CDR3 DNA reads as TGTGCCAGCAGCTTAGATTTGGGACAGGGAAACCACGAGCAGTACTTC. Translation: CASSLDLGQGNHEQYF. The variable domain in full, with the rest retrieved from reference TRBV11-1 and TRBJ2-7, is EAEVAQSPRYKITEKSQAVAFWCDPISGHATLYWYRQILGQGPELLVQFQDESVVDDSQLPKDRFSAERLKGVDSTLKIQPAELGDSAMYLCASSLDLGQGNHEQYFGPGTRLTVT.

The chain is built from TRBV19 and TRBJ2-7; TRBD1 is a possible D gene (5 bases). CDR3 length: 14 amino acids. The germline V and J ends were trimmed by 1 base and 2 bases, with 9 bases remaining between them. Looked up from germline, CDR1 is LNHDA and CDR2 is SQIVND (reference sequence). This CDR3 is CASSIGQRAYEQYF. The CDR3 region has the DNA TGTGCCAGTAGTATAGGACAGCGCGCCTACGAGCAGTACTTC.